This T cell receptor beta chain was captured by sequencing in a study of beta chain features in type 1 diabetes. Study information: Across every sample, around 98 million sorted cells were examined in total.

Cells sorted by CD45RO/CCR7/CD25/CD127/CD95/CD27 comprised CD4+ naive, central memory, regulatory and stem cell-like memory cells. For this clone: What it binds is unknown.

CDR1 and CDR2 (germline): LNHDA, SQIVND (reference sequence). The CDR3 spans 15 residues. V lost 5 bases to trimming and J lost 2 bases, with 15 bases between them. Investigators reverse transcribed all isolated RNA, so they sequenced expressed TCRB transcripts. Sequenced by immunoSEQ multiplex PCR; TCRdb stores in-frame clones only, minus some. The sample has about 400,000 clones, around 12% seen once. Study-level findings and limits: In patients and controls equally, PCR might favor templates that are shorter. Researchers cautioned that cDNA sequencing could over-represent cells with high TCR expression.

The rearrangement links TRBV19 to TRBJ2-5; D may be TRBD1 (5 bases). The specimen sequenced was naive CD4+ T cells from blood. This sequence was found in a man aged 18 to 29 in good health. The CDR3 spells CASSSVGPGQETQYF. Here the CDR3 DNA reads TGTGCCAGTAGTTCAGTAGGGCCAGGGCAAGAGACCCAGTACTTC.